These 10 T cell receptor beta chains were sequenced from one sample in a study of T cell responses to AZD1222 COVID-19 vaccine. Only in-frame clones appear in the TCRdb table, and some are missing; sequencing was by immunoSEQ multiplex PCR. This table holds 120,000 or so clones, about nine tenths found once. Source: peripheral blood, taken on day 0 of AZD1222 vaccination. Every receptor here comes from an adult in good health.

The CDR3 loop is CASSGTRRGEQYF. The CDR3 DNA reads as TGTGCCAGCTCTGGGACTCGCAGGGGAGAGCAGTACTTC. V is TRBV6-5 and J is TRBJ2-7; D possibly uses TRBD1 or TRBD2 (6 bases each). CDR3 length equals 13 residues. V lost 8 bases and J 7 bases, leaving 18 bases between the germline ends. Germline lookup yields CDR1 MNHEY and CDR2 SVGAGI.

This chain links TRBV30 with TRBJ1-1; no firm D call. The germline V gene encodes CDR1 GTSNPN and CDR2 SVGIG (reference sequence). V lost 0 bases to trimming and J lost 0 bases, with 5 bases between them. The CDR3 sequence is 13 residues long. CDR3 bases: TGTGCCTGGAGTGTCCAGATGAACACTGAAGCTTTCTTT. This translates into CAWSVQMNTEAFF. The variable domain in full, with the rest retrieved from reference TRBV30 and TRBJ1-1, is SQTIHQWPATLVQPVGSPLSLECTVEGTSNPNLYWYRQAAGRGLQLLFYSVGIGQISSEVPQNLSASRPQDRQFILSSKKLLLSDSGFYLCAWSVQMNTEAFFGQGTRLTVV.

This chain links TRBV4-3 with TRBJ2-7; 7 positions match TRBD1. This CDR3 comprises 16 residues. In germline, CDR1 is LGHNA, CDR2 YSLEER. V shed 0 bases and J 0 bases; nucleotides not matched to a gene: 5. The CDR3 reads CASSQDSRGSSYEQYF. DNA of the CDR3: TGCGCCAGCAGCCAAGATTCCAGGGGGAGCTCCTACGAGCAGTACTTC.

The rearrangement links TRBV4-2 to TRBJ2-1; the D is unclear. V was trimmed by 1 base and J by 6 bases, leaving 4 bases between them. CDR3 size: 12 residues. Germline CDR1 LGHNA, CDR2 YNFKEQ. In DNA form, the CDR3 reads TGTGCCAGCAGCCAAGGAGCCAATGAGCAGTTCTTC. This codes for CASSQGANEQFF.

The V and J genes are TRBV5-1 and TRBJ1-6, with TRBD1 as a possible D gene (5 bases). The CDR3 totals 15 residues. Germline lookup yields CDR1 SGHRS and CDR2 YFSETQ. The V and J ends lost 0 bases and 4 bases respectively, with 8 bases between them. This CDR3 reads CASSLGPGYNSPLHF. The CDR3 bases are TGCGCCAGCAGCTTGGGTCCAGGGTATAATTCACCCCTCCACTTT.

The rearrangement uses TRBV19 and TRBJ1-5, with TRBD1 matching 7 bases. Trimming removed 9 bases from V and 2 bases from J; junction bases left unmatched: 7. The CDR3 totals 14 residues. Germline assignment: CDR1 LNHDA and CDR2 SQIVND (reference sequence). The CDR3 spells CASSWTGGNQPQHF. DNA of the CDR3: TGTGCCAGCTCCTGGACAGGCGGCAATCAGCCCCAGCATTTT.

The rearrangement uses TRBV2 and TRBJ2-1; 10 bases fit TRBD1. The CDR3 is made up of 14 amino acids. Germline V gives CDR1 SNHLY, CDR2 FYNNEI. J gave up 8 bases and V 7 bases, and 8 bases lay outside the gene matches. This CDR3 is CASNRQGAGYEQFF. CDR3 in DNA: TGTGCCAGCAACCGACAGGGGGCTGGCTATGAGCAGTTCTTC.

The V gene is TRBV5-1, the J gene TRBJ1-6, with 7 positions matching TRBD1. Germline V gene lookup returns CDR1 SGHRS and CDR2 YFSETQ. V shed 4 bases, J shed 6 bases, and the junction held 4 bases outside the gene matches. The CDR3 length is 14 residues. The CDR3 nucleotides read TGCGCCAGCAGCCGAGGGACAGTTAATTCACCCCTCCACTTT. Translating it yields CASSRGTVNSPLHF.

V gene TRBV4-1 combines with J gene TRBJ2-2; D remains unclear. Germline CDR1 is MGHRA and CDR2 is YSYEKL. Trimming left V 4 bases short and J 0 bases short, with 0 bases between. The CDR3 totals 12 residues. CDR3 region: CASSPNTGELFF. CDR3 coding DNA: TGCGCCAGCAGCCCGAACACCGGGGAGCTGTTTTTT.

This sequence joins TRBV30 and TRBJ1-2; perhaps TRBD1 as D (6 bases). The CDR3 is made up of 14 amino acids. Per the germline V gene, CDR1 is GTSNPN and CDR2 is SVGIG (reference sequence). Trimming left V 3 bases short and J 12 bases short, with 23 bases between. This CDR3 is CAWRPGGWGSGDTF. CDR3 in DNA: TGTGCCTGGAGGCCCGGGGGCTGGGGCTCGGGGGACACCTTC.